This TCR beta chain was found in a study of PD-L1 blockade in urothelial cancer. V shed 6 bases and J 8 bases; nucleotides not matched to a gene: 9. The CDR3 totals 15 residues. Germline CDR1 is MDHEN and CDR2 is SYDVKM. The assay was immunoSEQ multiplex PCR, and TCRdb's table has in-frame clones only and misses some. The sample comprises 40,000 or so clones, about four fifths of which are singletons, and 13% rests with the top ten. Time point denoted: peripheral blood 6 weeks after treatment start. The sequences come from PBMCs, collected around atezolizumab (anti-PD-L1) treatment. This TCR was sampled from a man aged 55 to 69 with urothelial cancer. This chain connects TRBV28 to TRBJ1-4, with 10 bases fitting TRBD1. The CDR3 DNA reads TGTGCCAGCAGCTCACCGGGACAGGGGCAAGAAAAACTGTTTTTT. The encoded protein is CASSSPGQGQEKLFF.